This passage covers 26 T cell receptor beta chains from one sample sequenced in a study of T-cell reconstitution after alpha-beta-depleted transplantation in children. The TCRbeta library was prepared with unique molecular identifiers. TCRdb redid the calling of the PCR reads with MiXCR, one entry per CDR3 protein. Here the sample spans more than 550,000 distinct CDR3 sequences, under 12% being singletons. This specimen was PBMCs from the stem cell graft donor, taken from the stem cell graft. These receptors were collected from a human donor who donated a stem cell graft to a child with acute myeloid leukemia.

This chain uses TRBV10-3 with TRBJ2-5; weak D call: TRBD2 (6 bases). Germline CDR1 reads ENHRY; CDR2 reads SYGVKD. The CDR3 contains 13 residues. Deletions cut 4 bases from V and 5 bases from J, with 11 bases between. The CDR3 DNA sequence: TGTGCCATCAGTGGGTCGGAGGGGGAGACCCAGTACTTC. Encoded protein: CAISGSEGETQYF.

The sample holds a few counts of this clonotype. CDR3 sequence reads: CASSSYLAGGSSYNEQFF. As DNA, the CDR3 is TGTGCCAGCAGCTCCTATCTAGCGGGAGGGAGCTCCTACAATGAGCAGTTCTTC. V and J are TRBV5-5 and TRBJ2-1; 12 nucleotides match TRBD2. This CDR3 comprises 18 residues. With 3 bases clipped from V and 0 bases from J, the junction kept 7 bases outside the gene matches. CDR1 and CDR2 (germline): SGHKS, YYEKEE (reference sequence).

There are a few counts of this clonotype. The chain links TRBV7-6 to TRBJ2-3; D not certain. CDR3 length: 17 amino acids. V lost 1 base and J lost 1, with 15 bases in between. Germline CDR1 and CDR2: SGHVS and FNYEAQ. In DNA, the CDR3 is TGTGCCAGCAGCTTAGGGGGATCGAGGCCTCGCACAGATACGCAGTATTTT. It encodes CASSLGGSRPRTDTQYF.

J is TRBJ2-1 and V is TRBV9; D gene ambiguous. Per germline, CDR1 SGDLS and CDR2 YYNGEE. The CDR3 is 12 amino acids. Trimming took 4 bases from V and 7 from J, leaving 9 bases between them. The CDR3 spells CASSFMENEQFF. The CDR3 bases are TGTGCCAGCAGCTTCATGGAGAATGAGCAGTTCTTC.

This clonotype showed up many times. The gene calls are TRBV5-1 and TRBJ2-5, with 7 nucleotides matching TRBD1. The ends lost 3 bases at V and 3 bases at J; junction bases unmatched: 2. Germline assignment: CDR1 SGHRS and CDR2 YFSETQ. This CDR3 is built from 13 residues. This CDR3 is CASSSGTEETQYF. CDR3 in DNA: TGCGCCAGCAGCTCCGGGACAGAAGAGACCCAGTACTTC.

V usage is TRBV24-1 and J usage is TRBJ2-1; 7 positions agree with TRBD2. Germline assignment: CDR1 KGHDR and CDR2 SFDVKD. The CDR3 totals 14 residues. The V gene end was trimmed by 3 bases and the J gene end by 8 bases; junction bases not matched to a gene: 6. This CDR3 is CATSDRKRDHEQFF. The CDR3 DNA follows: TGTGCCACCAGTGATAGGAAGCGGGATCATGAGCAGTTCTTC.

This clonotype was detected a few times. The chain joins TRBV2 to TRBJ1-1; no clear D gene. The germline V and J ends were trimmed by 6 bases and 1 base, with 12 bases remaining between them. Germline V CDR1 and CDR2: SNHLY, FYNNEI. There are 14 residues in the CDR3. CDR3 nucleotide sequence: TGTGCCAGCAGGGTAAGGGCAGCGAACACTGAAGCTTTCTTT. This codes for CASRVRAANTEAFF.

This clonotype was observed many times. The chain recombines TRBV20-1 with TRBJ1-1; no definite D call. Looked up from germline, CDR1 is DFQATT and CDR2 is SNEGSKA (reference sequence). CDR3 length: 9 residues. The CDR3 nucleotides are TGCAGGCTGGGTCCTGAAGCTTTCTTT. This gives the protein CRLGPEAFF.

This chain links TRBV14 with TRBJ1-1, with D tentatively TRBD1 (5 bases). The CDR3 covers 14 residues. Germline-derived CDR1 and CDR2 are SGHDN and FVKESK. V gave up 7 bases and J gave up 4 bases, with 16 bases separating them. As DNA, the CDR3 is TGTGCCAGCAACCGAAGGGGTCGGGGCACTGAAGCTTTCTTT. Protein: CASNRRGRGTEAFF.

The CDR3 loop reads CASSLAGLGGGTQYF. As DNA, the CDR3 is TGTGCCAGCAGCTTGGCGGGACTAGGAGGGGGGACCCAGTACTTC. The gene calls are TRBV12-3 or TRBV12-4 and TRBJ2-5; TRBD2 aligns across 8 bases. CDR3 size: 15 residues. The trim removed 6 bases at V and 7 bases at J, leaving 13 bases unmatched.

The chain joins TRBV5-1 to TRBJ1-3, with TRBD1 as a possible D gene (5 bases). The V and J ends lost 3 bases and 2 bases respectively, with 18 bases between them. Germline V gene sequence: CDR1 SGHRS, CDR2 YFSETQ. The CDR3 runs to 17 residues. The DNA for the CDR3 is TGCGCCAGCAGCTGGGGACTTATCGGGGAGACTGGAAACACCATATATTTT. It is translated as CASSWGLIGETGNTIYF.

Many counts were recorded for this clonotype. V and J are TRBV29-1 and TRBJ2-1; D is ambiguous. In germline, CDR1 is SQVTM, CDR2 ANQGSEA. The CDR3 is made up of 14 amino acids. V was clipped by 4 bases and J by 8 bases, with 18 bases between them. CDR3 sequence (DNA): TGCAGCGTTGGGGCGGCAAAAAAGGTCCATGAGCAGTTCTTC. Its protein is CSVGAAKKVHEQFF.

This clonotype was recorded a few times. DNA of the CDR3: TGTGCCAGCAGTCTTCAGGGAGGTGAAAAACTGTTTTTT. It yields the protein CASSLQGGEKLFF. This chain links TRBV2 with TRBJ1-4, with D possibly being TRBD1 (5 bases). The germline gives CDR1 SNHLY, CDR2 FYNNEI. The CDR3 extends over 13 amino acids. V gave up 5 bases and J gave up 7 bases, with 11 bases separating them. Using reference TRBV2 and TRBJ1-4 for the parts outside the CDR3, the full variable domain is EPEVTQTPSHQVTQMGQEVILRCVPISNHLYFYWYRQILGQKVEFLVSFYNNEISEKSEIFDDQFSVERPDGSNFTLKIRSTKLEDSAMYFCASSLQGGEKLFFGSGTQLSVL.

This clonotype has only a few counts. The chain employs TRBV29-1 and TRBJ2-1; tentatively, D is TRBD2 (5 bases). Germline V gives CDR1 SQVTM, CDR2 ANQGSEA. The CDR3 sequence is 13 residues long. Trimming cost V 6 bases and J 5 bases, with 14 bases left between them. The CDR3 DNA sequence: TGCAGCGTCGGGGAGATCTCGAACAATGAGCAGTTCTTC. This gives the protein CSVGEISNNEQFF.

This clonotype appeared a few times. In DNA, the CDR3 is TGTGCCAGCAGCAGAGAAACTGCGGGGTGGGTAGGCCAAGAGACCCAGTACTTC. As protein: CASSRETAGWVGQETQYF. The J gene is TRBJ2-5, the V gene TRBV25-1; TRBD2 might be the D (6 bases). Germline lookup yields CDR1 MGHDK and CDR2 SYGVNS. CDR3 length equals 18 residues. Trimming cost V 6 bases and J 1 base, with 24 bases left between them. Supplemented by reference TRBV25-1 and TRBJ2-5, the full variable domain reads EADIYQTPRYLVIGTGKKITLECSQTMGHDKMYWYQQDPGMELHLIHYSYGVNSTEKGDLSSESTVSRIRTEHFPLTLESARPSHTSQYLCASSRETAGWVGQETQYFGPGTRLLVL.

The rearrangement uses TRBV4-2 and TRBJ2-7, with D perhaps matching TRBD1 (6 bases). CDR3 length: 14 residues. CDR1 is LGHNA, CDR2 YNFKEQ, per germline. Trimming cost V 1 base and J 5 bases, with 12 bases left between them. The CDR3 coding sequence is TGTGCCAGCAGCCAAGCCCAACAGGGCCACGAGCAGTACTTC. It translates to CASSQAQQGHEQYF.

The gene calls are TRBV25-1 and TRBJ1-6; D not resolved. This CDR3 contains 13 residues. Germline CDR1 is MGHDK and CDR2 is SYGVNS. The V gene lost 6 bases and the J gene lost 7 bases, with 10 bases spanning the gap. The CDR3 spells CASSSITNSPLHF. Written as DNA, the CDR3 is TGTGCCAGCAGCTCAATCACCAATTCACCCCTCCACTTT.

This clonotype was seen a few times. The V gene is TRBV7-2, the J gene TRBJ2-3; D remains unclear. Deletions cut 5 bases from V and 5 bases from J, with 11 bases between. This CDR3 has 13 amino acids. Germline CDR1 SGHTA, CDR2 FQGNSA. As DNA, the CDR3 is TGTGCCAGCAGCGGGCTTCTAGGAGATACGCAGTATTTT. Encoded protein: CASSGLLGDTQYF. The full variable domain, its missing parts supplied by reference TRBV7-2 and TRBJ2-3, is GAGVSQSPSNKVTEKGKDVELRCDPISGHTALYWYRQSLGQGLEFLIYFQGNSAPDKSGLPSDRFSAERTGGSVSTLTIQRTQQEDSAVYLCASSGLLGDTQYFGPGTRLTVL.

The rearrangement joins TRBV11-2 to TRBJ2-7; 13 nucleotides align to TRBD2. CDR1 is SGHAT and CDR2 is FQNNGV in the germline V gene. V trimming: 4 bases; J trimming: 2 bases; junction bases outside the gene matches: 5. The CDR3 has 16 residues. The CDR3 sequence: CASSYAGTSGTYEQYF. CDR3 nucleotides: TGTGCCAGCAGCTATGCCGGGACTAGCGGGACCTACGAGCAGTACTTC. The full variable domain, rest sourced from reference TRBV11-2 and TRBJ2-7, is EAGVAQSPRYKIIEKRQSVAFWCNPISGHATLYWYQQILGQGPKLLIQFQNNGVVDDSQLPKDRFSAERLKGVDSTLKIQPAKLEDSAVYLCASSYAGTSGTYEQYFGPGTRLTVT.

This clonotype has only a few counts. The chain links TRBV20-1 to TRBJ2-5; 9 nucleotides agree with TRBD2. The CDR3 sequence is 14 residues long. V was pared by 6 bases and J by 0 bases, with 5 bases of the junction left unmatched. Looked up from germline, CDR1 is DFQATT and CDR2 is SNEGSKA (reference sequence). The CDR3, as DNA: TGCAGTGCCCGGACTAGCGCCCACCAAGAGACCCAGTACTTC. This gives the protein CSARTSAHQETQYF.

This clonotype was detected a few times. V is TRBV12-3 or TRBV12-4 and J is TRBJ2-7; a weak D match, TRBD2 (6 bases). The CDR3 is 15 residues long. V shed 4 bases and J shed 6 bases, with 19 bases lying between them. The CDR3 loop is CASSSLGGGRLEQYF. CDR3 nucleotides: TGTGCCAGCAGTTCCCTCGGCGGAGGGAGGCTCGAGCAGTACTTC.

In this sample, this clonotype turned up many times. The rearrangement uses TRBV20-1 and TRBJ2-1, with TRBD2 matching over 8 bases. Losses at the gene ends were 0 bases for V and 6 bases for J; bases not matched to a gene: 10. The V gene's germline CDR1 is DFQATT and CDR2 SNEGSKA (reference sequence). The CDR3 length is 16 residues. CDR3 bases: TGCAGTGCTAGAGATAGTCAAGCGGGAGCGGGCAATGAGCAGTTCTTC. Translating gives CSARDSQAGAGNEQFF.

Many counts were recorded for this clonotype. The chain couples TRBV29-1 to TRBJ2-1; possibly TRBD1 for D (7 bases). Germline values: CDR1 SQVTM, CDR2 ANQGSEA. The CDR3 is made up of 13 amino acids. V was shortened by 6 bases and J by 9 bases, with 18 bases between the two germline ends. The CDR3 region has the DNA TGCAGCGTCCCGACAGGGACTCCTCGTGAGCAGTTCTTC. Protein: CSVPTGTPREQFF.

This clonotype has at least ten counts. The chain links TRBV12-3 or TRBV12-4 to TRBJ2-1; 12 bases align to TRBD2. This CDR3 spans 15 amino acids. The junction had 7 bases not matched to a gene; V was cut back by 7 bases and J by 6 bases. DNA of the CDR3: TGTGCCAGCAACCAACTAGCGGGAGGCCTCAATGAGCAGTTCTTC. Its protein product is CASNQLAGGLNEQFF.

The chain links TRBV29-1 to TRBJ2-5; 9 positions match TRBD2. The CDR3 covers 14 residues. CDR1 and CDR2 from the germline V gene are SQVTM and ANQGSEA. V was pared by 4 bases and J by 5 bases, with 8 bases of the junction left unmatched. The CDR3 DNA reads TGCAGCGTTGTATCGCGGGAGGGCCTCGAGACCCAGTACTTC. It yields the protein CSVVSREGLETQYF.

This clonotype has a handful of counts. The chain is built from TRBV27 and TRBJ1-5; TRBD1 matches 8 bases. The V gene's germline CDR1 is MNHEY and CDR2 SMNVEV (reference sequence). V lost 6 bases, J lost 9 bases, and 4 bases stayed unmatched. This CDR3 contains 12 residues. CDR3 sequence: CASRAGGGPQHF. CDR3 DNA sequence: TGTGCCAGCAGGGCAGGGGGCGGGCCCCAGCATTTT.